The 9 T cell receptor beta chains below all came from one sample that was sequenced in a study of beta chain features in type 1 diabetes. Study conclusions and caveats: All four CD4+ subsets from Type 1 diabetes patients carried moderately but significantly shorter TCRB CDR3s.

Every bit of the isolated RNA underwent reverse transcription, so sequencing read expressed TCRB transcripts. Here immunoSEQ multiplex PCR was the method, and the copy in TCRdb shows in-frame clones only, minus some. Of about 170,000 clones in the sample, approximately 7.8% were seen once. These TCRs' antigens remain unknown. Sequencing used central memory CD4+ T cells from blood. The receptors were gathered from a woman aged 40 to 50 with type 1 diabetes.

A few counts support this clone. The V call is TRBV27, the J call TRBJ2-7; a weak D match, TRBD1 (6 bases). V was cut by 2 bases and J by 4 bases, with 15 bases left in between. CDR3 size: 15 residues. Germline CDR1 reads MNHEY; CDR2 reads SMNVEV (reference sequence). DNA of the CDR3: TGTGCCAGCAGTTTAATGGCAGGGGCTTTATACGAGCAGTACTTC. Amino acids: CASSLMAGALYEQYF.

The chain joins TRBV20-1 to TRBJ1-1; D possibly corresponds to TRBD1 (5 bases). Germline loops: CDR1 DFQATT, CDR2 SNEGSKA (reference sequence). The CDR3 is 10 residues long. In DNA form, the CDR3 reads TGCAGGGTGGGGAGGGGTGAGACTTTCTTT. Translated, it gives CRVGRGETFF.

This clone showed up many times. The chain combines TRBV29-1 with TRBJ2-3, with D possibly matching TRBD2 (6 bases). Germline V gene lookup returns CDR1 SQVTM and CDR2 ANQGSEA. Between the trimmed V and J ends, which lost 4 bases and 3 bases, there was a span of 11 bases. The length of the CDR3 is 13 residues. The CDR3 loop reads CSVGRDSTDTQYF. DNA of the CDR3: TGCAGCGTTGGCAGGGACTCTACAGATACGCAGTATTTT.

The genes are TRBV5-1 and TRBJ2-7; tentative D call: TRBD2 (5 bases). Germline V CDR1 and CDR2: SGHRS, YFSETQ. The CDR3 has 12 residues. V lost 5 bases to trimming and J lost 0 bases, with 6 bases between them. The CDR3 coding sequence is TGCGCCAGCAGAGGGAGCTCCTACGAGCAGTACTTC. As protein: CASRGSSYEQYF.

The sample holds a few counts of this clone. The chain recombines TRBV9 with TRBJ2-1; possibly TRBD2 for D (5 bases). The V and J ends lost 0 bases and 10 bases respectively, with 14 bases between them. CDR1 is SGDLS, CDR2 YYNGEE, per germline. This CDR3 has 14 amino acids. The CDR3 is CASSVGFGSLEQFF. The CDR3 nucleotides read TGTGCCAGCAGCGTAGGGTTTGGGAGTTTGGAGCAGTTCTTC.

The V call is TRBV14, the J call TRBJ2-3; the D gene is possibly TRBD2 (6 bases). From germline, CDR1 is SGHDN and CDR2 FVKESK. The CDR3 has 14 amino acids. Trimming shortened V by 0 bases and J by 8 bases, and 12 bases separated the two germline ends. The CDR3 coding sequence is TGTGCCAGCAGCCAAGATTACCGGAGGGCTACGCAGTATTTT. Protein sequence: CASSQDYRRATQYF. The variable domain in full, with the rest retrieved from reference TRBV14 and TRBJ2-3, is EAGVTQFPSHSVIEKGQTVTLRCDPISGHDNLYWYRRVMGKEIKFLLHFVKESKQDESGMPNNRFLAERTGGTYSTLKVQPAELEDSGVYFCASSQDYRRATQYFGPGTRLTVL.

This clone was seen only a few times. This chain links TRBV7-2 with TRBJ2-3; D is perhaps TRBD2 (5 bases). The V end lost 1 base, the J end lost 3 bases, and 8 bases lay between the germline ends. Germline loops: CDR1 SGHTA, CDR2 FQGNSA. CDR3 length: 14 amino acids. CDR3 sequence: CASSLDTGTDTQYF. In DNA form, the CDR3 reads TGTGCCAGCAGCTTAGACACGGGAACAGATACGCAGTATTTT.

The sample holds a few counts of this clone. This CDR3 reads CASSPPGGQDSPLHF. DNA for the CDR3: TGTGCCAGCTCACCACCAGGAGGGCAGGATTCACCCCTCCACTTT. This chain uses TRBV18 with TRBJ1-6; no reliable D call. V lost 0 bases to trimming and J lost 8 bases, with 11 bases between them. Germline CDR1 and CDR2: KGHSH and LQKENI. The length of the CDR3 is 15 residues.

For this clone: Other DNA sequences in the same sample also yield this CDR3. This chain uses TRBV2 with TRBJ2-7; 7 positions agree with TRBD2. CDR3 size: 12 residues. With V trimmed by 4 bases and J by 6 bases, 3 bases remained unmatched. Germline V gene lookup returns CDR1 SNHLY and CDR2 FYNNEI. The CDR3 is CASSVTGGEQYF. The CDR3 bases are TGTGCCAGCAGTGTGACGGGAGGCGAGCAGTACTTC. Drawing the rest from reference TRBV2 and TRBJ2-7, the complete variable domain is EPEVTQTPSHQVTQMGQEVILRCVPISNHLYFYWYRQILGQKVEFLVSFYNNEISEKSEIFDDQFSVERPDGSNFTLKIRSTKLEDSAMYFCASSVTGGEQYFGPGTRLTVT.